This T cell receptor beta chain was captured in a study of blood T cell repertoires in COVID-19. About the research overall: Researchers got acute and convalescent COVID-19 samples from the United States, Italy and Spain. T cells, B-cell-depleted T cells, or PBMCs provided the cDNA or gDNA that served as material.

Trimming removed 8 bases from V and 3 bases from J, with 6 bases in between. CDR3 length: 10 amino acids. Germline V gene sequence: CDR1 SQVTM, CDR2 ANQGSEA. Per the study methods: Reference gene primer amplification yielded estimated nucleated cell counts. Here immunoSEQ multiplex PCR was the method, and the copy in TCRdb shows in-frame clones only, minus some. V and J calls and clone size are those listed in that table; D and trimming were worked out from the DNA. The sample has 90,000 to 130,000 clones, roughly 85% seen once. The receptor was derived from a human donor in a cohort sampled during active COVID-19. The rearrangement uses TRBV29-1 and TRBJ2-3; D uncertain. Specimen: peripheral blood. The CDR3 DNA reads TGCAGCTTCCTTACAGATACGCAGTATTTT. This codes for CSFLTDTQYF.